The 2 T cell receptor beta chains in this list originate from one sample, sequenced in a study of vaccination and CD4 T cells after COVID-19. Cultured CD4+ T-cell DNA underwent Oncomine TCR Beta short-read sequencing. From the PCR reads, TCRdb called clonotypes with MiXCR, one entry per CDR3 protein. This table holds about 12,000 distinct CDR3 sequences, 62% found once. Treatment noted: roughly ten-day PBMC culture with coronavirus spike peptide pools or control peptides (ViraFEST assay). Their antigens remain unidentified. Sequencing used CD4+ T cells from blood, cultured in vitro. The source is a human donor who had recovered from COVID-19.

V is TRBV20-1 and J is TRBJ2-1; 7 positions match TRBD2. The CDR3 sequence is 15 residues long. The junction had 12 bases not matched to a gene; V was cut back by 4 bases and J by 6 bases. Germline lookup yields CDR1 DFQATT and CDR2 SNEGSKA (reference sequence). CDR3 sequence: CSANYNAGASNEQFF. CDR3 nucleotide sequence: TGCAGTGCTAACTACAATGCGGGAGCCTCCAATGAGCAGTTCTTC.

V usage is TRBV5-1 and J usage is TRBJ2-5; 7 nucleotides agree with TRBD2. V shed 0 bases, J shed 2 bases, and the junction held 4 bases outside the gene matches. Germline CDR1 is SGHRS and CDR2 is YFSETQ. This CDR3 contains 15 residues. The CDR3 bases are TGCGCCAGCAGCTTGGAGTGGGGGGGGCAAGAGACCCAGTACTTC. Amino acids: CASSLEWGGQETQYF.